This T cell receptor (beta chain) was sequenced during a study of spatial heterogeneity in lung cancer. On the study more broadly: Sequencing consistently turned up more beta-chain sequences than alpha-chain sequences. Mean representation of each unique TCR and UMI combination in the raw reads exceeded nine occurrences.

Notes on the study in general: Compared with follow-up, resection was when ubiquitous expanded tumor TCRs appeared in blood more.

Specified time point: sample taken at primary tumor resection. Whole RNA was taken from tumor, nontumor lung or frozen PBMC; it was then sequenced unsorted. One entry per CDR3 protein results from TCRdb running MiXCR on the 5' RACE reads. The repertoire includes tens of thousands of distinct CDR3 sequences, about 5.8% of them detected once, and around 10% sits in the top ten. This clonotype was detected ten times or more. Its antigen is currently unknown. Germline loops: CDR1 DFQATT, CDR2 SNEGSKA (reference sequence). Trimming left V 0 bases short and J 3 bases short, with 15 bases between. This CDR3 comprises 16 residues.

The sequence was collected from a male donor with early-stage non-small cell lung cancer. This chain uses TRBV20-1 with TRBJ2-1, with D possibly matching TRBD2 (7 bases). This specimen consisted of PBMCs, obtained at surgery. The CDR3 DNA reads as TGCAGTGCTAGAGATCAGGAGGGGGGGAGCTACAATGAGCAGTTCTTC. Amino acids: CSARDQEGGSYNEQFF.